This TCR beta chain was captured by sequencing in a study of a mutant IDH1 vaccine in newly diagnosed glioma (dated by TCRdb to 2020 to 2022). For the wider study: Patients were given eight vaccinations, in weeks 1, 3, 5, 7, 11, 15, 19 and 23, which matched visits V03 through V10. Vaccination began 4-6 weeks after radiotherapy alone, or alongside temozolomide cycles in the chemotherapy-containing groups. Of the 25 to 35 patients who were treated, around 62% were male and roughly 38% were female, and the mean age was around 43 years. Before enrollment, patients had received standard therapy of radiotherapy alone, temozolomide alone, or radiochemotherapy with temozolomide; most received the combination. Peripheral blood was collected at six visits: V03 (baseline), V05, V07, V10, V12 and V13. Longitudinal TCRB deep sequencing was done for 25 to 30 treated patients, wherever samples were available for exploratory analyses.

The receptor library was made with the immunoSEQ multiplex PCR assay. Following the manufacturer's protocol, the hsTCRB Kit was used to amplify rearranged TCR beta chain sequences. TCRB libraries were sequenced on an Illumina MiSeq. On the authors' methods: The proprietary platform of the kit vendor was used for demultiplexing, trimming and gene mapping. TCRdb took this table from immuneACCESS and kept in-frame rearrangements with V and J called. Such tables lack part of the clones; where checked against another copy, unresolved V genes explain under half of the gap, and the rest is unexplained. V and J calls plus clone size are reproduced from that table; the DNA served to infer D and trimming. This sample gives 20,000 to 30,000 clones in total; around 82% of them show up just once. 9% to 10% of the sample rests with the top ten. The time point tag for this specimen amounts to: week 11, during vaccination. Each vaccine dose was 300 ug of a 20-mer mutant IDH1 peptide in Montanide, given subcutaneously with topical imiquimod. Donors had newly diagnosed WHO grade 3 or 4 IDH1-mutant astrocytomas with loss of nuclear ATRX. The samples were drawn from NOA16, a multicentre, single-arm, open-label phase I trial in Germany that tested a mutant IDH1 peptide vaccine in humans for the first time. Genomic DNA for TCRB sequencing was extracted from EDTA blood using the DNeasy Blood and Tissue Kit.

What the work shows at the level of the full study, not this receptor alone: Immune responses induced by the vaccine were seen in around 94% of patients across multiple MHC alleles. Availability determined which PBMC samples were chosen for TCRB deep sequencing. It was noted by the authors that analyses of patient blood samples could not be reproduced owing to sample limitations. No apparent relationship was observed between pseudoprogression and alterations in the top peripheral T cell clonotypes detected by TCRB sequencing.

With regard to this clone: Its antigen is not yet known. Nothing much larger sits one base from this clone, and base qualities are not available.

The TCR was taken from a woman under 30 with glioma. The sequencing here drew on PBMCs, taken from a glioma patient whose treatment included an IDH1 peptide vaccine.

The DNA sequence is given as TGCAGCGTTGGGAAGGGGGTTCGAGAGACCCAGTACTTC. This gives the protein CSVGKGVRETQYF. The chain joins TRBV29-1 to TRBJ2-5; a tentative D match to TRBD1 spans 6 bases. V loses 4 bases of germline sequence and J loses 4 bases, and the interval between the two ends is 13 bases. Spanning cysteine to phenylalanine, the CDR3 consists of 13 amino acids. Just the 39-base CDR3 DNA is kept, in frame starting at base 1. Looking up the germline V gene yields CDR1 SQVTM and CDR2 ANQGSEA.